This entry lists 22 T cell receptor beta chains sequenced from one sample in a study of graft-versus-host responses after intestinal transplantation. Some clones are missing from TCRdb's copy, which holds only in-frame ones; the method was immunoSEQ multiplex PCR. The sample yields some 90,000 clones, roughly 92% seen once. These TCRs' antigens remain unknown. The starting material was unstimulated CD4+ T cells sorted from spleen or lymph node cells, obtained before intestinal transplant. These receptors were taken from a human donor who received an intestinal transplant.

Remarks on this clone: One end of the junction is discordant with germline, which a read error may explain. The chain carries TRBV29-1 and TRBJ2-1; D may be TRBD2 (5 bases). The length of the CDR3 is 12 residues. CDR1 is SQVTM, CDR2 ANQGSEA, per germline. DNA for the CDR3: TGCAGCGTAGGGCTAGCCTACAGTGAGCAGTTCTTC. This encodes CSVGLAYSEQFF.

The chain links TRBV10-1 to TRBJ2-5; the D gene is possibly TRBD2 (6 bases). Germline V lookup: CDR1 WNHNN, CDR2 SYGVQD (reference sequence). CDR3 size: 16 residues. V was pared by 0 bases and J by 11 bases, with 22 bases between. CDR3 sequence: CASSESGGSYYDEQYF. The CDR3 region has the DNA TGCGCCAGCAGTGAGTCTGGAGGGAGTTACTACGATGAGCAGTACTTC.

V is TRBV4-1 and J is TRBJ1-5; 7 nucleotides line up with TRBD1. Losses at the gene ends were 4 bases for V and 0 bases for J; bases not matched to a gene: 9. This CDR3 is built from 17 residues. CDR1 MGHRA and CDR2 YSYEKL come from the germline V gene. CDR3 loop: CASSRHSGTDSNQPQHF. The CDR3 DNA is TGCGCCAGCAGCCGCCATTCTGGGACAGATAGCAATCAGCCCCAGCATTTT.

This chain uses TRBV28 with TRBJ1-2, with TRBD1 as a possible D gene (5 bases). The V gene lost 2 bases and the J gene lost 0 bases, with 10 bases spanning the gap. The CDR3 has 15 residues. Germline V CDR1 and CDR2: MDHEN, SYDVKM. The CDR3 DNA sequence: TGTGCCAGCAGTTTACCGCAGGGAGCTAACTATGGCTACACCTTC. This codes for CASSLPQGANYGYTF.

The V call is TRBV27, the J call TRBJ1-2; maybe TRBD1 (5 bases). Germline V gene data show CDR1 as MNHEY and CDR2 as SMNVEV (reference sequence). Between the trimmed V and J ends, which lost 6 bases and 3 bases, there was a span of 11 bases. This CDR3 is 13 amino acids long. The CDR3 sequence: CASSSQGYYGYTF. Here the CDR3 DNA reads TGTGCCAGCAGCTCCCAGGGATACTATGGCTACACCTTC.

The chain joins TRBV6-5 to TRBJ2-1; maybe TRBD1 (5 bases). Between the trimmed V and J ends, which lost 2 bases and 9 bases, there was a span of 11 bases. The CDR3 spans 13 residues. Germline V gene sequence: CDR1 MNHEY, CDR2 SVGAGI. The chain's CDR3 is CASSYQGLAEQFF. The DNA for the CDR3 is TGTGCCAGCAGTTACCAGGGTTTAGCTGAGCAGTTCTTC.

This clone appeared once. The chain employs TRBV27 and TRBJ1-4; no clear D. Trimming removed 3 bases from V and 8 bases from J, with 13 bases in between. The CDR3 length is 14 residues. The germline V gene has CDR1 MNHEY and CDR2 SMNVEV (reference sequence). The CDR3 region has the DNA TGTGCCAGCAGTTTCTCTCGGGTGTCGGAAAAACTGTTTTTT. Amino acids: CASSFSRVSEKLFF.

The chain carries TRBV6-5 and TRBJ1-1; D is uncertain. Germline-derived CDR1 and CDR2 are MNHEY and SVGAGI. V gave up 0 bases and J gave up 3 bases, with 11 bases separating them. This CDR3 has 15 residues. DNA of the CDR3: TGTGCCAGCAGTTACTCGAGGTGGGAGGACACTGAAGCTTTCTTT. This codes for CASSYSRWEDTEAFF.

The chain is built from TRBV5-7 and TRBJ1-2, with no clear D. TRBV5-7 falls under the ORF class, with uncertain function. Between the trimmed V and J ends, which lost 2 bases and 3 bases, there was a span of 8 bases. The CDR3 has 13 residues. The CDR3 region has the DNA TGTGCCAGCAGCTTAGCTCACTACTATGGCTACACCTTC. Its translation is CASSLAHYYGYTF.

CDR3 in DNA: TGTGCCAGCAGCTTACTTATTCAAGAGACCCAGTACTTC. Protein: CASSLLIQETQYF. J is TRBJ2-5 and V is TRBV5-8; D is unclear. This CDR3 region has 13 residues. With 2 bases removed from V and 2 bases from J, the gap between germline ends came to 7 bases. Germline V lookup: CDR1 SGHTS, CDR2 YDEGEE.

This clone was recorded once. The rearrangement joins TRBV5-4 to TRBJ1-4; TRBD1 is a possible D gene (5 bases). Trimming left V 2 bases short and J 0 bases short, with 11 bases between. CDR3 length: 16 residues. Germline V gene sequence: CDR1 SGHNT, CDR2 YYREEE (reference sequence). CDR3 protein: CASSFGTTATNEKLFF. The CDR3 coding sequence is TGTGCCAGCAGCTTTGGGACCACTGCAACTAATGAAAAACTGTTTTTT.

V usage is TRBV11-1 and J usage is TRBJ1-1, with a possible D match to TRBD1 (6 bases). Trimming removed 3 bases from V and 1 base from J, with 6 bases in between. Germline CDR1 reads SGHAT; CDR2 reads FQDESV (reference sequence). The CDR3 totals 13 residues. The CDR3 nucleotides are TGTGCCAGCAGCTTGGACAGGAACACTGAAGCTTTCTTT. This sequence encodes CASSLDRNTEAFF.

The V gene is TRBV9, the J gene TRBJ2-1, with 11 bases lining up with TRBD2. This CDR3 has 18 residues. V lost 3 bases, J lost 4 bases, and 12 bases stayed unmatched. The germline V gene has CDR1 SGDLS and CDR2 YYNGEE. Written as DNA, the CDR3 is TGTGCCAGCAGCGCCGCTCACAAGACTAGCGGGGATTACAATGAGCAGTTCTTC. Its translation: CASSAAHKTSGDYNEQFF. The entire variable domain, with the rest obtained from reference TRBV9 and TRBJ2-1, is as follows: DSGVTQTPKHLITATGQRVTLRCSPRSGDLSVYWYQQSLDQGLQFLIQYYNGEERAKGNILERFSAQQFPDLHSELNLSSLELGDSALYFCASSAAHKTSGDYNEQFFGPGTRLTVL.

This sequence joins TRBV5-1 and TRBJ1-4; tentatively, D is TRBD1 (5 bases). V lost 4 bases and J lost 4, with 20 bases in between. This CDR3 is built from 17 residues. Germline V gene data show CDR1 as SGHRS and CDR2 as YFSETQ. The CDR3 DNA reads TGCGCCAGCAGCCGCAGGGTCGGTGGGCAAATTAATGAAAAACTGTTTTTT. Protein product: CASSRRVGGQINEKLFF.

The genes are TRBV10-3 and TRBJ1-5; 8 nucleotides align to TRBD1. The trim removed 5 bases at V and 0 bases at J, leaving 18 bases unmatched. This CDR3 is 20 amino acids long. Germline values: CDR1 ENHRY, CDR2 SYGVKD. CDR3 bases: TGTGCCATCAGTCCTAACCCGACAGGGGCAGCTCTTTATAGCAATCAGCCCCAGCATTTT. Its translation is CAISPNPTGAALYSNQPQHF.

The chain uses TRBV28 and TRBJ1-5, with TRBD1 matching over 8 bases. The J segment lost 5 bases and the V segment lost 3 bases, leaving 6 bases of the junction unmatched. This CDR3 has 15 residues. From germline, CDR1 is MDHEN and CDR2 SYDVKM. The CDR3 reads CASSFLGQDYQPQHF. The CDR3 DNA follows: TGTGCCAGCAGTTTTTTGGGACAGGACTATCAGCCCCAGCATTTT.

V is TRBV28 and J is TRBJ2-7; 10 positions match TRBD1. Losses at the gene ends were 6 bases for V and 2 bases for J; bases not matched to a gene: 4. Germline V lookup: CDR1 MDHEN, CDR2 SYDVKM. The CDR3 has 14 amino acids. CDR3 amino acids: CASRRQGAAYEQYF. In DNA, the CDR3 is TGTGCCAGCAGGCGACAGGGGGCGGCCTACGAGCAGTACTTC.

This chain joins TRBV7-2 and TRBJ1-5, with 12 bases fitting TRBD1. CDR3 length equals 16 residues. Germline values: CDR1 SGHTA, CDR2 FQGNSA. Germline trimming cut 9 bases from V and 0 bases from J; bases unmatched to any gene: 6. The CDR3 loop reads CASRGQGAYSNQPQHF. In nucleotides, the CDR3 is TGTGCCAGTAGGGGACAGGGGGCATATAGCAATCAGCCCCAGCATTTT. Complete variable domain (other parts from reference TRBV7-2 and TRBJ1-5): GAGVSQSPSNKVTEKGKDVELRCDPISGHTALYWYRQSLGQGLEFLIYFQGNSAPDKSGLPSDRFSAERTGGSVSTLTIQRTQQEDSAVYLCASRGQGAYSNQPQHFGDGTRLSIL.

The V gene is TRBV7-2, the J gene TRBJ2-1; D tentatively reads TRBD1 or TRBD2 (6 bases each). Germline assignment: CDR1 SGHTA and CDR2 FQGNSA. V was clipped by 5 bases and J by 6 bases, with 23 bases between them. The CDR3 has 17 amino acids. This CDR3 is CASSPRSPPRGLNEQFF. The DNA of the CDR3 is TGTGCCAGCAGCCCCAGGAGTCCTCCTCGGGGGCTCAATGAGCAGTTCTTC.

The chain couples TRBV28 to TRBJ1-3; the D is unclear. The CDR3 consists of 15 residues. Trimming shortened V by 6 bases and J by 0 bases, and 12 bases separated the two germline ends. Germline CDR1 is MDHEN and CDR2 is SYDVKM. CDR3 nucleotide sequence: TGTGCCAGCAGCCCTAGGACGGCCTCTGGAAACACCATATATTTT. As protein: CASSPRTASGNTIYF.

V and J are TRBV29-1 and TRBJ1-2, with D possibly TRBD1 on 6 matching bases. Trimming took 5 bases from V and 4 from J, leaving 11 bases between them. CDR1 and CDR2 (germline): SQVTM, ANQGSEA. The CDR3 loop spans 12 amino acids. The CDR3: CSVQTGRYGYTF. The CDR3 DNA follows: TGCAGCGTTCAGACAGGCCGCTATGGCTACACCTTC.

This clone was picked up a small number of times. CDR3 amino acids: CASSASLYSGTGPEKLFF. The CDR3 DNA reads TGTGCCAGCAGTGCAAGCCTATATTCCGGGACAGGGCCAGAAAAACTGTTTTTT. This chain uses TRBV25-1 with TRBJ1-4, with 9 positions matching TRBD1. Germline CDR1 is MGHDK and CDR2 is SYGVNS. V lost 4 bases to trimming and J lost 8 bases; unmatched junction nucleotides: 17. There are 18 residues in the CDR3.